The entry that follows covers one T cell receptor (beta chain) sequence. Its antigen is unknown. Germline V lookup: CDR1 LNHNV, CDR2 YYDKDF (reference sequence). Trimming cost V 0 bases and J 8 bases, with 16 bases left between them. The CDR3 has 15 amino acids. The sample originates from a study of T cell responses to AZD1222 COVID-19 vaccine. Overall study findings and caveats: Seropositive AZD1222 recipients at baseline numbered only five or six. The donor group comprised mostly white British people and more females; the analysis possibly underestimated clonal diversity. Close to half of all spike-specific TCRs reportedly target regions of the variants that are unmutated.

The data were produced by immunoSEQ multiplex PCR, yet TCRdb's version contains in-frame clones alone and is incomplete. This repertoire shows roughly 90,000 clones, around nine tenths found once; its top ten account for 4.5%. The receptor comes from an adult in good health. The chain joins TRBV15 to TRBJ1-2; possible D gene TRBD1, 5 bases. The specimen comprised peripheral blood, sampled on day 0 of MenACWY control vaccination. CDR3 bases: TGTGCCACCAGCAGAGATGGAGGCAGGGCTGTGGGCTACACCTTC. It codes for CATSRDGGRAVGYTF.